This T cell receptor beta chain was recovered during a study of Graves' ophthalmopathy and Graves' hyperthyroidism. The wider study: At initial diagnosis, peripheral blood was obtained, and this preceded any treatment. General study results and limits: With over 85% sensitivity and 81.08% specificity, a 13-signature model separated ophthalmopathy from stable hyperthyroidism.

The source of the PBMCs was around 10 ml of fresh peripheral blood. The CDR3 region is 11 residues in length, termini included. Germline V CDR1 and CDR2: SNHLY, FYNNEI. For repertoire sequencing, the TCR beta CDR3 regions were amplified from RNA transcripts. An initial RT-PCR round employing HTBI primers preceded a second-round multiplex PCR. TCRdb re-called the multiplex PCR reads through MiXCR, storing one row per CDR3 protein. The table includes over 650,000 distinct CDR3 sequences, 35% to 45% detected once. A remark on this clonotype: What it recognizes is unknown. The conserved phenylalanine or tryptophan normally closing the CDR3 is absent here, so this likely arose from a read error. It is unclear where the CDR3 begins or ends on the DNA, so no DNA is shown, and the CDR3 is as TCRdb lists it.

Sequenced sample: peripheral blood. This chain joins TRBV2 and TRBJ2-6; the table's D gene call, TRBD2, was not cross checked with the DNA. The sequence was obtained from an adult man with Graves' ophthalmopathy. CDR3 amino acids: CASRGLAGVIS.